This T cell receptor (beta chain) was observed in a study of lymphopenia after photon versus proton radiotherapy. Comments on this clone: Its antigen is still unknown.

Profiled with immunoSEQ multiplex PCR; TCRdb holds only in-frame clones, not every one. The sample shows 70,000 to 95,000 clones, about 83% of them seen only once. Study-level points and caveats: Oligoclonal CD8+ Temra expansion after nadir drove photon patients' diversity drop. Authors raise, but do not show, better survival with proton therapy. Relative stability marked proton patients; photon patients lost diversity and naive cells. Post-nadir TCR diversity decline inversely tracked overall survival among those who died.

V dropped 4 bases and J dropped 3; count of bases not matched to a gene: 5. The germline V gene has CDR1 SNHLY and CDR2 FYNNEI. The CDR3 sequence is 15 residues long. The sequencing used peripheral blood, collected from a patient treated with proton-based radiotherapy. The genes are TRBV2 and TRBJ2-3, with 9 nucleotides matching TRBD1. The receptor was derived from a man in his 60s with pancreatic cancer. Here the CDR3 DNA reads TGTGCCAGCAGTGTTCCGGGACAGGGTACAGATACGCAGTATTTT. It encodes CASSVPGQGTDTQYF.